The 8 T cell receptor beta chains given below trace back to one sample, sequenced in a study of blood T cell repertoires in COVID-19. Generated by immunoSEQ multiplex PCR, the TCRdb table keeps only in-frame clones and is missing some. The data contain 100,000 or so clones, 80% to 95% of them singletons. The sequencing input was peripheral blood. The receptors shown here come from a middle-aged man with active COVID-19.

The chain carries TRBV5-1 and TRBJ1-2, with 10 nucleotides matching TRBD1. In germline, CDR1 is SGHRS, CDR2 YFSETQ. V was pared by 7 bases and J by 4 bases, with 19 bases of the junction left unmatched. CDR3 length: 18 amino acids. For the CDR3, the DNA is TGCGCCAGCCCATGGCTATCCGGGACAGGGGAGCTTAGCTATGGCTACACCTTC. Translated: CASPWLSGTGELSYGYTF.

The chain has TRBV13 and TRBJ1-2; the D gene is possibly TRBD1 (5 bases). Germline loops: CDR1 PRHDT, CDR2 FYEKMQ (reference sequence). V lost 5 bases, J lost 4 bases, and 17 bases lay in between. This CDR3 region has 15 residues. The CDR3 spells CASSDAGGFAYGYTF. The CDR3 DNA reads as TGTGCCAGCAGCGACGCCGGGGGATTTGCCTATGGCTACACCTTC.

The chain couples TRBV19 to TRBJ2-1, with 13 bases identical to TRBD2. Germline loops: CDR1 LNHDA, CDR2 SQIVND (reference sequence). J was trimmed by 8 bases and V by 7 bases; bases with no gene match: 14. The CDR3 is 17 residues long. The CDR3 loop reads CASNLLAGGPDRDEQFF. The CDR3 region has the DNA TGTGCCAGTAACCTACTAGCGGGAGGGCCCGATCGGGATGAGCAGTTCTTC.

The chain carries TRBV30 and TRBJ1-1; 7 nucleotides agree with TRBD1. Looked up from germline, CDR1 is GTSNPN and CDR2 is SVGIG (reference sequence). J gave up 4 bases and V 3 bases, and 14 bases lay outside the gene matches. The CDR3 is 16 residues long. The CDR3 protein is CAWRREKAGGLTEAFF. DNA for the CDR3: TGTGCCTGGAGGAGAGAAAAAGCAGGGGGACTCACTGAAGCTTTCTTT. Full variable domain (missing parts from reference TRBV30 and TRBJ1-1): SQTIHQWPATLVQPVGSPLSLECTVEGTSNPNLYWYRQAAGRGLQLLFYSVGIGQISSEVPQNLSASRPQDRQFILSSKKLLLSDSGFYLCAWRREKAGGLTEAFFGQGTRLTVV.

This chain uses TRBV3-1 (or the pseudogene TRBV3-2) with TRBJ1-1, with TRBD1 matching over 7 bases. This CDR3 comprises 16 residues. The V gene's germline CDR1 is LGHDT and CDR2 YNNKEL (reference sequence). The junction had 9 bases not matched to a gene; V was cut back by 4 bases and J by 1 base. The CDR3 protein is CASSPESGQENTEAFF. The DNA of the CDR3 is TGTGCCAGCAGCCCTGAATCAGGACAGGAGAACACTGAAGCTTTCTTT.

This clone has a handful of counts. The chain recombines TRBV10-1 with TRBJ1-2; D possibly corresponds to TRBD1 (6 bases). The CDR3 runs 16 residues. The germline gives CDR1 WNHNN, CDR2 SYGVQD (reference sequence). Trimming took 3 bases from V and 4 from J, leaving 18 bases between them. CDR3 region: CASSDSPNTGIYGYTF. In DNA, the CDR3 is TGCGCCAGCAGTGATTCTCCGAATACAGGGATCTATGGCTACACCTTC.

This rearrangement joins TRBV5-6 to TRBJ1-2; weak D call: TRBD1 (6 bases). The CDR3 is 12 residues long. Germline-derived CDR1 and CDR2 are SGHDT and YYEEEE. V lost 3 bases, J lost 6 bases, and 9 bases lay in between. CDR3 sequence (DNA): TGTGCCAGCAGCTCACAGGGACATGGCTACACCTTC. It is translated as CASSSQGHGYTF.

V and J are TRBV7-9 and TRBJ1-3; D is possibly TRBD1 (5 bases). CDR3 length equals 15 residues. The ends were cut back, 6 bases at V and 0 bases at J, with 12 bases in the middle. Germline assignment: CDR1 SEHNR and CDR2 FQNEAQ (reference sequence). DNA for the CDR3: TGTGCCAGCAGGGGCGGGACTGTCTCTGGAAACACCATATATTTT. Encoded protein: CASRGGTVSGNTIYF.